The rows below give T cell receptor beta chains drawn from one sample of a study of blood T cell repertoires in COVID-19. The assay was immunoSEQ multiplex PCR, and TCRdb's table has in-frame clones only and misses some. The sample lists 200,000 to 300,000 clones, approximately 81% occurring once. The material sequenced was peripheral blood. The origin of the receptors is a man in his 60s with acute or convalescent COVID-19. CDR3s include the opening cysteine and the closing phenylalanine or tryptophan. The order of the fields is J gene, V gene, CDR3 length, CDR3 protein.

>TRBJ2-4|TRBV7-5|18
CARSPPGLAQLAKNIQYF
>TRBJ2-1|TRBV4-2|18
CASSQETGPGLGYNEQFF
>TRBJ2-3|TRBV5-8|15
CASSGSTGRTDTQYF
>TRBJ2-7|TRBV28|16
CASSLSGGATAYEQYF
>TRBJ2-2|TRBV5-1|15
CASSFQQGWGGELFF
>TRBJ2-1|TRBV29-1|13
CSVAGTSLSEQFF
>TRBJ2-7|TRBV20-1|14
CSASWQGRDYEQYF
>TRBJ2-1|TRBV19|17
CASSLPPGGIYHNEQFF
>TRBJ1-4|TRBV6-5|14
CASRTGRFNEKLFF
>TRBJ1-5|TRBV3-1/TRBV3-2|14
CASSQGQGNQPQHF
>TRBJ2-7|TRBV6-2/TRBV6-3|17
CASSSALAGGSGREQYF
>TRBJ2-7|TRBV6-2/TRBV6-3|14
CASSSTGTGYEQYF
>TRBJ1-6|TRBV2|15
CATSGGVFPNSPLHF
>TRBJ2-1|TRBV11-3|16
CASSSGTSGTYNEQFF
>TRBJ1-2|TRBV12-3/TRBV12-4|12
CASSFFNYGYTF
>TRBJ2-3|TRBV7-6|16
CASSLGAPQVRDTQYF
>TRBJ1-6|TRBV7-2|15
CASSLQQDPNSPLHF
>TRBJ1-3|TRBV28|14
CASRTYSAGNTIYF
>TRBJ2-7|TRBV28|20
CASSFSPASGLLSSSYEQYF
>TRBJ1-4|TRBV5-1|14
CASSLGRGNEKLFF
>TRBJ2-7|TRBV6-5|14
CASSYLVAGDEQYF
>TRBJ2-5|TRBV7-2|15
CASSSLRDISETQYF
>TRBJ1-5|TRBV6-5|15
CASRGQGVSNQPQHF
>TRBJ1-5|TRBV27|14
CASILRAQNQPQHF
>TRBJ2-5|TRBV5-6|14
CASSRGERGETQYF
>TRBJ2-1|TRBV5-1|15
CASSFGGSSYNEQFF
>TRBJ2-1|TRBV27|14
CASSADRDYNEQFF
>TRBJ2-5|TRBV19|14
CASRQGGSRETQYF
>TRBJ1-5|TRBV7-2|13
CASSLVGYQPQHF
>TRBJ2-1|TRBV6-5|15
CASSSGTPPGNEQFF
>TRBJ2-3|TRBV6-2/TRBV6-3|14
CASSYGRLIDTQYF
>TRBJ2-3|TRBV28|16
CASSPLTGEGADTQYF
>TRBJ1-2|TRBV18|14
CASSPIGQGELLTF
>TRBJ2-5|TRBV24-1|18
CATSDLWGGSYIQETQYF
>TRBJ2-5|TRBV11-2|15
CASRSTSGAQETQYF
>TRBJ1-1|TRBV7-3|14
CASSLGGSNTEAFF
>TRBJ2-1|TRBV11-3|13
CASKGQGFNEQFF
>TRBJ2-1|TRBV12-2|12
CASRLKGYEQFF
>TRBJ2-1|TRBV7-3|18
CASSSVGAAGGSYNEQFF
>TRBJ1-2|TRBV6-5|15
CASSLPSTGNYGYTF
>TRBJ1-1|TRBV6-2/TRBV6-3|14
CASSYSQPGTEAFF
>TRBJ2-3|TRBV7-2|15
CASSLGGRSTDTQYF
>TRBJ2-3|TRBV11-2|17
CASSLEIAGGSTDTQYF
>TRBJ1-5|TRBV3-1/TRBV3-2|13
CASSQDIVQPQHF
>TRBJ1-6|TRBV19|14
CASRLGLNNSPLHF
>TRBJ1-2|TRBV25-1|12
CASSESSYGYTF
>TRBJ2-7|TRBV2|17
CASSEAPWTGPFGEQYF
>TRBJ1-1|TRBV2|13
CARTTGLNTEAFF
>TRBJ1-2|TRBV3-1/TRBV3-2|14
CASSLARGRLGYTF
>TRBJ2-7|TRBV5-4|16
CASSLASGGLSYEQYF
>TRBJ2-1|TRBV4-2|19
CASSPKGTSGISSYNEQFF
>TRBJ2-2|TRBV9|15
CASSESGLRTGELFF
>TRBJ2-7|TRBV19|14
CASSRRDSTYEQYF
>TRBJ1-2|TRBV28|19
CASRRPPWGTGGVNYGYTF
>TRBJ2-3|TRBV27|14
CASSLRDIMDTQYF
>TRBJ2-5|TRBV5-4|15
CASSLAGGRRETQYF
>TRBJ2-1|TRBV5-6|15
CASSLEELPYNEQFF
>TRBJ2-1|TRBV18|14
CASSTAVRRGEQFF
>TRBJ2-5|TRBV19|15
CASSIGLAVQETQYF
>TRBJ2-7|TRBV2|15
CASSGSSGGSYEQYF